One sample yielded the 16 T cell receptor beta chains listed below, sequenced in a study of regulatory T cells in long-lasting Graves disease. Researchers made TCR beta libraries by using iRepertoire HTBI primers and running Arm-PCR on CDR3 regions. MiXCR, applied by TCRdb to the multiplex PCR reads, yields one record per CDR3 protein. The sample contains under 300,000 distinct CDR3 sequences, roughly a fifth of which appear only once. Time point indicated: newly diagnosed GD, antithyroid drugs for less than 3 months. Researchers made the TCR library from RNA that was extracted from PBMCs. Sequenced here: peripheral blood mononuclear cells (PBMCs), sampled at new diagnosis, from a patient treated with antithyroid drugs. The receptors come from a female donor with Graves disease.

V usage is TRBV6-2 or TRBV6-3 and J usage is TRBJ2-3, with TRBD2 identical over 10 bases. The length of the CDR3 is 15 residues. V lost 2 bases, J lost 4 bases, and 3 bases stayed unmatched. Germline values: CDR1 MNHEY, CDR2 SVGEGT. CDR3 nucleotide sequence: TGTGCCAGCAGTTACAGGGGGACTAGCGCAGATACGCAGTATTTT. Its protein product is CASSYRGTSADTQYF.

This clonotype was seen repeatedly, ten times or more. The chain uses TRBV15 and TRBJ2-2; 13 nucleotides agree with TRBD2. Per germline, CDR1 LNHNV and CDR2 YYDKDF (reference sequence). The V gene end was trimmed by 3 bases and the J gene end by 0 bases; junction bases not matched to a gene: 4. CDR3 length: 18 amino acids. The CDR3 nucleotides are TGTGCCACCAGCAGTCCCGGGACTAGCGGGACGAACACCGGGGAGCTGTTTTTT. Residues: CATSSPGTSGTNTGELFF.

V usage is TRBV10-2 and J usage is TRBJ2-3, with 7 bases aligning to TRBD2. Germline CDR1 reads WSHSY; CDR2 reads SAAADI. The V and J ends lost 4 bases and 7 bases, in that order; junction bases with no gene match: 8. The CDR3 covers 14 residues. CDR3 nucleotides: TGCGCCAGCAGTGCAGGGAGGGAAGGAAATACGCAGTATTTT. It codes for CASSAGREGNTQYF.

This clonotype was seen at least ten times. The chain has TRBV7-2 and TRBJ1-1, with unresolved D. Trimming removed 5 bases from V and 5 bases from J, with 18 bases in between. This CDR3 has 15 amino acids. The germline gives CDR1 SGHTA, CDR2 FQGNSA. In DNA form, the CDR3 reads TGTGCCAGCAGCCCCTTCCGGGTCCCTAGGACTGAAGCTTTCTTT. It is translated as CASSPFRVPRTEAFF.

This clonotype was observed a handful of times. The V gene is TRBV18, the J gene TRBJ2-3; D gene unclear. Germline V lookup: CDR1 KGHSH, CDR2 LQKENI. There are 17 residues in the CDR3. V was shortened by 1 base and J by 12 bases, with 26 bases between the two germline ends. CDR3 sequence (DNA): TGTGCCAGCTCACCACTTCCCAACCGGCGAGTAAGCGCCCCCCAGTATTTT. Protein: CASSPLPNRRVSAPQYF.

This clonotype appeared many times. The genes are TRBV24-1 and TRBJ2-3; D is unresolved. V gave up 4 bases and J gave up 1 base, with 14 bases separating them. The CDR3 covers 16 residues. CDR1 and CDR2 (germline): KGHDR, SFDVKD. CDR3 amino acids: CATSDWASEGTDTQYF. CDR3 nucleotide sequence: TGTGCCACCAGTGACTGGGCCTCTGAGGGCACAGATACGCAGTATTTT.

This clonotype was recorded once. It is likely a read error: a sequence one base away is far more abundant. The DNA of the CDR3 is TGTGCCAGCTCACCTCCAAGACAAGTAAACGTTCAGTACTTC. Protein: CASSPPRQVNVQYF. This chain joins TRBV18 and TRBJ2-5; D remains ambiguous. This CDR3 region has 14 residues. V was shortened by 3 bases and J by 11 bases, with 19 bases between the two germline ends. The germline gives CDR1 KGHSH, CDR2 LQKENI.

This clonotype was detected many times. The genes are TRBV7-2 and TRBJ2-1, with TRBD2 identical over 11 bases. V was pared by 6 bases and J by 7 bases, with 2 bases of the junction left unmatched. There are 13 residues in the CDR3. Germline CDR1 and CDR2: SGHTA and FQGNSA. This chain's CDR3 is CASRTSGTNEQFF. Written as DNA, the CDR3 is TGTGCCAGCAGGACTAGCGGGACAAATGAGCAGTTCTTC.

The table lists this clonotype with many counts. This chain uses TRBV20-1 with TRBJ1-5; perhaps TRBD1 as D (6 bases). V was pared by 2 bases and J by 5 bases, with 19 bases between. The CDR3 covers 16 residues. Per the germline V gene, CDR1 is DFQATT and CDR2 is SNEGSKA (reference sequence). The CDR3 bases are TGCAGTGCTAGACAGGGGCAGGGGATTGGGGATCAGCCCCAGCATTTT. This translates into CSARQGQGIGDQPQHF.

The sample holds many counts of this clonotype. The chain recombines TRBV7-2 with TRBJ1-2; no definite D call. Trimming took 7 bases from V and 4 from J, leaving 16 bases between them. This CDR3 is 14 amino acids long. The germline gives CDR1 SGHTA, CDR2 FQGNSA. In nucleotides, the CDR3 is TGTGCCAGCACCTCCTTAGGCAGGTTCTATGGCTACACCTTC. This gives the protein CASTSLGRFYGYTF.

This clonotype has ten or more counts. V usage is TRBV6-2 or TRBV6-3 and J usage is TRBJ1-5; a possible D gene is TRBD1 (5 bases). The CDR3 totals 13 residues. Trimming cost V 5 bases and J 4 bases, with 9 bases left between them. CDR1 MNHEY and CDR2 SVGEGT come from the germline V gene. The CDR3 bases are TGTGCCAGCAGTATGACAGCGAATCAGCCCCAGCATTTT. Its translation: CASSMTANQPQHF.

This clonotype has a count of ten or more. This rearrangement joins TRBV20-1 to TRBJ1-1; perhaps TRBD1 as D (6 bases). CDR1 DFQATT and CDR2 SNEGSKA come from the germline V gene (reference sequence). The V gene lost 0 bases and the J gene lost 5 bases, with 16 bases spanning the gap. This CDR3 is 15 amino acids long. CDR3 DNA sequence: TGCAGTGCTAGAGATTCACAGGGTATTAGTACTGAAGCTTTCTTT. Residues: CSARDSQGISTEAFF.

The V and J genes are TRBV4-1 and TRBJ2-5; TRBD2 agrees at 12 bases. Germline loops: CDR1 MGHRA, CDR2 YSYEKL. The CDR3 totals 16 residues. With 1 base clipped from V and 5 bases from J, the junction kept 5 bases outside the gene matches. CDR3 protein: CASSQGLAGAGETQYF. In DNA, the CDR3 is TGCGCCAGCAGCCAAGGACTAGCGGGAGCCGGGGAGACCCAGTACTTC.

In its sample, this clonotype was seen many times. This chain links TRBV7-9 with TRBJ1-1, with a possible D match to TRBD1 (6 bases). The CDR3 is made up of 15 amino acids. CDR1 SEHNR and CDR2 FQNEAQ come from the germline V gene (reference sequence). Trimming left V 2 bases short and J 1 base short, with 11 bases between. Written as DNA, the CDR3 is TGTGCCAGCAGCTTAACCGGGGGCGCGAACACTGAAGCTTTCTTT. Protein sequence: CASSLTGGANTEAFF.

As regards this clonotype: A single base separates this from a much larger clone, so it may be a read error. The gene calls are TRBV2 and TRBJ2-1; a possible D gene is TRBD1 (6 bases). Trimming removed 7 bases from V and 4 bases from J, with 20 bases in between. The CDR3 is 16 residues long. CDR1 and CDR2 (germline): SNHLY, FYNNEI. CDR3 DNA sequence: TGTGCCAGCAAGAAGGTCCCCATTGGACAGTACAATGAGCAGTTCTTC. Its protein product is CASKKVPIGQYNEQFF.

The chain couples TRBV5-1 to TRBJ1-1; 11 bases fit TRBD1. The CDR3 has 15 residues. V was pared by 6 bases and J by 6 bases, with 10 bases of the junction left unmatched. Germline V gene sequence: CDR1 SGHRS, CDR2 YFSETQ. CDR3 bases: TGCGCCAGCACCGACATCGGGACAGGGGGTTCTGAAGCTTTCTTT. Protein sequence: CASTDIGTGGSEAFF.